This T cell receptor beta chain was recorded in a study of T cells in tumors after PD-1 blockade. Background on the study: Either cemiplimab 350 mg every 2 weeks or pembrolizumab 200 mg every 3 weeks was given. A subset received ongoing vismodegib 150 mg daily alongside anti-PD-1 therapy.

Clones were read by immunoSEQ multiplex PCR, and TCRdb kept only the in-frame ones, dropping some. The sample has 15,000 or so clones; roughly 85% are singletons. The germline V gene encodes CDR1 SEHNR and CDR2 FQNEAQ (reference sequence). This CDR3 region has 17 residues. Trimming stripped 5 bases from V and 7 bases from J, with 23 bases between. The sample consisted of PBMCs, taken after anti-PD-1 treatment. The TCR comes from a human donor with basal cell carcinoma. The V call is TRBV7-9, the J call TRBJ1-4, with D possibly matching TRBD1 (5 bases). This CDR3 reads CASSLAAPAGRGEKLFF. The CDR3 DNA is TGTGCCAGCAGCCTCGCCGCCCCGGCAGGGAGGGGTGAAAAACTGTTTTTT.